The rows below give T cell receptor beta chains drawn from one sample of a study of CD8 T cells in Susac syndrome. TCRdb ran MiXCR on the immunoSEQ multiplex PCR reads and lists one entry per CDR3 protein. The table records 140,000 or so distinct CDR3 sequences, approximately 95% of them present only once. Sequencing input: CD4+ T cells from PBMCs. These receptors all come from a human donor with multiple sclerosis. The CDR3 runs from the conserved cysteine through the conserved F or W.

>TRBV5-4
CASSPGGGNSYEQYF
>TRBV5-1
CASSLDGTTFDEQFF
>TRBV19
CASSAVGGELFF
>TRBV19
CASSEQGAGQPQHF
>TRBV24-1
CATGESGTSGQETQYF
>TRBV25-1
CASRGSGTYGYTF
>TRBV20-1
CSARTSGRKETQYF
>TRBV24-1
CATSEGNSGSYQETQYF
>TRBV27
CASSKPTSLSTDTQYF
>TRBV5-6
CASSLRTGGRETQYF
>TRBV29-1
CSPRTSGGPYEQYF
>TRBV29-1
CSATQGGSYNEQFF
>TRBV6-1
CASTETARKGRPEQYF
>TRBV7-8
CASSYHKGSFSYNEQFF
>TRBV15
CATSTGGLLNEQFF
>TRBV4-1
CASSQVSGSGNTIYF
>TRBV28
CASSRPGSQGNYGYTF
>TRBV19
CASIGATRDTEAFF
>TRBV30
CAWRAFNTEAFF
>TRBV20-1
CSAIRPSGSYEQYF
>TRBV20-1
CSARDRGFSGNTIYF
>TRBV12-3/TRBV12-4
CASSPYSGGAYTGELFF
>TRBV28
CASSLFGKGTDSPGYTF
>TRBV29-1
CSAGTLAGGPPYQQYF
>TRBV3-1
CASSQVIGPNTEAFF
>TRBV6-2/TRBV6-3
CASSRTRGVTLHF
>TRBV2
CASSLQSNYGYTF
>TRBV20-1
CSARRPGLDEQYF
>TRBV29-1
CSVTQGRGEQFF
>TRBV27
CASSGQGLANGYTF
>TRBV5-1
CASSLAFLRTGEETQYF
>TRBV27
CASSPSRGGETQYF
>TRBV27
CASRGVGGSSYNEQFF
>TRBV20-1
CSAGLTGDTQYF
>TRBV6-6
CASRQGANEQYF
>TRBV15
CATRGDTNEQFF
>TRBV7-2
CASSLATGNIQYF
>TRBV3-1
CASSPLRSTGTSDNEQFF
>TRBV28
CASSSGGLAAGGNTIYF
>TRBV7-9
CASKEGSTLNTEAFF
>TRBV20-1
CRPTGAETDTQYF
>TRBV28
CASSLGGTGNTEAFF
>TRBV25-1
CASSGQGPYEQYF
>TRBV6-2/TRBV6-3
CASSYSGGYNEQFF
>TRBV30
CAWSFGQGSATFF
>TRBV29-1
CSVVRRSSYNEQFF
>TRBV7-9
CASRPGQTNNEQFF
>TRBV29-1
CSVIAGGIYEQYF
>TRBV27
CASSRGTAGQPQHF
>TRBV24-1
CATSSIQGSTDTQYF
>TRBV29-1
CSVGQRGDNEQFF
>TRBV6-5
CASSYQGLAKNIQYF
>TRBV28
CASSSGLAGVFYEQYF
>TRBV7-3
CASSLGGLETQYF